This T cell receptor (beta chain) was found in a study of blood T cell repertoires in COVID-19. TCRdb's copy holds only in-frame clones and misses some; the assay was immunoSEQ multiplex PCR. The sample records some 250,000 clones, approximately 90% being singletons. Germline loops: CDR1 KGHSH, CDR2 LQKENI. Trimming removed 3 bases at V and 7 bases at J, with 22 bases between. The CDR3 extends over 17 amino acids. The receptor was derived from a man aged 35 to 55 who had recovered from COVID-19. Sequenced material: PBMCs or T cells enriched from blood (not recorded which). The chain uses TRBV18 and TRBJ2-1, with D tentatively TRBD2 (5 bases). The CDR3 is CASSPLRDLNSGNEQFF. The CDR3 DNA follows: TGTGCCAGCTCACCCCTGAGGGATCTGAATTCGGGTAATGAGCAGTTCTTC.